Reported below is one T cell receptor (beta chain). The antigen remains undetermined. Unique molecular identifiers were used in preparing the TCRbeta library. Each CDR3 protein is one row after TCRdb ran MiXCR on the PCR reads. The sample lists fewer than 550,000 distinct CDR3 sequences, over 10% seen once, with 14% in the top ten. The sample belongs to a study of T-cell reconstitution after alpha-beta-depleted transplantation in children. Study-level results: Approximately two months post-transplant, alpha-beta T cells reportedly originated from several hundred expanded graft clones. The main origin of T-cell counts and diversity one year after transplant was newly produced T cells.

This CDR3 contains 16 residues. Germline lookup yields CDR1 MNHNS and CDR2 SASEGT. Trimming cost V 5 bases and J 0 bases, with 14 bases left between them. This TCR was recovered from a female patient under 10 years old who had a stem cell transplant for aplastic anemia, so the T cells may come from the graft donor. The chain links TRBV6-1 to TRBJ1-3, with D uncertain. Sequencing was performed on PBMCs, mostly from graft donor cells, taken 180 days after TCRalphabeta/CD19-depleted stem cell transplant. CDR3 sequence: CASSPRSSNSGNTIYF. In DNA form, the CDR3 reads TGTGCCAGCAGTCCCAGGAGTTCGAACTCTGGAAACACCATATATTTT.